This T cell receptor beta chain was sequenced for a study of blood T cell repertoires in COVID-19. Study summary: Sample material is recorded as cDNA or gDNA derived from T cells, B-cell-depleted T cells, or PBMCs.

The assay was immunoSEQ multiplex PCR, and TCRdb's table has in-frame clones only and misses some. The table includes approximately 110,000 clones, 70% to 90% detected once. Germline CDR1 and CDR2: SGHRS and YFSETQ. CDR3 length equals 13 residues. V lost 2 bases and J lost 0, with 5 bases in between. The receptor was derived from a human donor in a cohort sampled during active COVID-19. The chain has TRBV5-1 and TRBJ1-1; D unclear. The sample comprised peripheral blood. CDR3 DNA sequence: TGCGCCAGCAGCTTTTCATTGAACACTGAAGCTTTCTTT. It yields the protein CASSFSLNTEAFF.